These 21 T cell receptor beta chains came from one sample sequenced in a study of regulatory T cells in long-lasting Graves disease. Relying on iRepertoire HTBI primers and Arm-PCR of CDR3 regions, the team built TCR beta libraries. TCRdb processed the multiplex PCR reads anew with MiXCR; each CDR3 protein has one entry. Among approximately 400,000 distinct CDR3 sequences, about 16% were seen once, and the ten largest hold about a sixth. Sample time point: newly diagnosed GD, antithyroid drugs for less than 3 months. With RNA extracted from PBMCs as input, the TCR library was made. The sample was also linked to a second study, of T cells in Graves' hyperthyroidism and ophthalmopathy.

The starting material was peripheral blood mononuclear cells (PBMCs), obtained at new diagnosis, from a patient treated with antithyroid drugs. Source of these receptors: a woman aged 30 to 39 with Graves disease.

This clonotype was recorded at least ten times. The CDR3 spells CASRTAVAGGPPYEQYF. CDR3 nucleotides: TGTGCCAGCAGAACCGCGGTAGCGGGAGGGCCGCCCTACGAGCAGTACTTC. J is TRBJ2-7 and V is TRBV7-3, with 11 bases that match TRBD2. With 6 bases clipped from V and 2 bases from J, the junction kept 12 bases outside the gene matches. The CDR3 runs 17 residues. Germline CDR1 is SGHTA and CDR2 is FQGTGA.

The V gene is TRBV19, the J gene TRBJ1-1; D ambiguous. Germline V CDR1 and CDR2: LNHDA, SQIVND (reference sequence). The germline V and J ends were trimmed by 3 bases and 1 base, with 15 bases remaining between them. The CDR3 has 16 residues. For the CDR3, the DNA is TGTGCCAGTAGTATTTCGGGCCAGCAAAAGAACACTGAAGCTTTCTTT. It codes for CASSISGQQKNTEAFF.

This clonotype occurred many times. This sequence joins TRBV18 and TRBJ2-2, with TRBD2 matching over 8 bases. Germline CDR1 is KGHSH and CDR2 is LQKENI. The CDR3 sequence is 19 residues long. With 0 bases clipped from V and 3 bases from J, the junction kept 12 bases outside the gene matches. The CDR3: CASSPPRTSYFTDTGELFF. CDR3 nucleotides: TGTGCCAGCTCACCACCCCGGACTAGCTACTTTACGGACACCGGGGAGCTGTTTTTT.

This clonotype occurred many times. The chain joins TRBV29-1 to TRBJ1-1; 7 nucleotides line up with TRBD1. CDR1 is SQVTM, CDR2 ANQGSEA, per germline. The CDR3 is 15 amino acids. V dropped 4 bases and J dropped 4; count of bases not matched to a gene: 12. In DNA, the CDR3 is TGCAGCGTTGGAGGTGGTAGGGGGCGCGGCACTGAAGCTTTCTTT. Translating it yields CSVGGGRGRGTEAFF. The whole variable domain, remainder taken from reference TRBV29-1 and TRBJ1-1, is SAVISQKPSRDICQRGTSLTIQCQVDSQVTMMFWYRQQPGQSLTLIATANQGSEATYESGFVIDKFPISRPNLTFSTLTVSNMSPEDSSIYLCSVGGGRGRGTEAFFGQGTRLTVV.

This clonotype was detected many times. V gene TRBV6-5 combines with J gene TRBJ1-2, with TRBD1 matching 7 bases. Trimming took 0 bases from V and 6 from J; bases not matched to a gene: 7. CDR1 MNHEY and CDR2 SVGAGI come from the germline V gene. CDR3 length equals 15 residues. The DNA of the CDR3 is TGTGCCAGCAGTTACTCGACTCGCAGGGGGGATGGCTACACCTTC. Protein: CASSYSTRRGDGYTF.

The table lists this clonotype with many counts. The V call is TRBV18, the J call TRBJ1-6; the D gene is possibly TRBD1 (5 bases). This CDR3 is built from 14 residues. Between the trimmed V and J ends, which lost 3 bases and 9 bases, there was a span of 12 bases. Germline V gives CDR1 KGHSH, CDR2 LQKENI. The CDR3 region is CASSPEAGRSPLHF. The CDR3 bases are TGTGCCAGCTCACCGGAGGCAGGGCGTTCACCCCTCCACTTT.

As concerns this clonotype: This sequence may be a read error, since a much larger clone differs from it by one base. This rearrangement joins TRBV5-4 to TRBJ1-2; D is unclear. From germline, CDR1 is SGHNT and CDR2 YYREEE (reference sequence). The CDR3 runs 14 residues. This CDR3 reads CAISLGSEGYGYTF. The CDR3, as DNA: TGCGCCATCAGCTTGGGGTCAGAAGGATATGGCTACACCTTC.

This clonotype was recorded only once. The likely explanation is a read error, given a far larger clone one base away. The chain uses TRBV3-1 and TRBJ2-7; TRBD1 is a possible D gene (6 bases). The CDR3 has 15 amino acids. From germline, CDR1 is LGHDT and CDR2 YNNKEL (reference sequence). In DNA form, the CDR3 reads TGTGCCGGCAGCTCGACCGGGACAACCACCTACGAGCAGTACTTC. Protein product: CAGSSTGTTTYEQYF.

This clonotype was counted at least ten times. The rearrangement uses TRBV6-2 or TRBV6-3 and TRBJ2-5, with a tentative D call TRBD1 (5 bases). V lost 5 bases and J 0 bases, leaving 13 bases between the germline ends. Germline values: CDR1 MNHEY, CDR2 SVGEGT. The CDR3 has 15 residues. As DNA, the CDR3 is TGTGCCAGCAGTAATGGCAGGGCCTACCAAGAGACCCAGTACTTC. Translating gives CASSNGRAYQETQYF.

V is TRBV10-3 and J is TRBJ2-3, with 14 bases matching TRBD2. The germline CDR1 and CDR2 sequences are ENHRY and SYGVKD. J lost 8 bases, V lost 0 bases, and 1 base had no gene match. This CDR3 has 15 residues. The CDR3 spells CAISESGLAGGTQYF. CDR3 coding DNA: TGTGCCATCAGTGAGTCAGGACTAGCGGGAGGTACGCAGTATTTT.

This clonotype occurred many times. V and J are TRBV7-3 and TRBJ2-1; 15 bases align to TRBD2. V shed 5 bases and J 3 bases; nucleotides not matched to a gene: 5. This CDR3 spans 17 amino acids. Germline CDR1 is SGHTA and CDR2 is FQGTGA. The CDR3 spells CASSPTGLAGGYNEQFF. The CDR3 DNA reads TGTGCCAGCAGCCCGACGGGACTAGCGGGAGGCTACAATGAGCAGTTCTTC.

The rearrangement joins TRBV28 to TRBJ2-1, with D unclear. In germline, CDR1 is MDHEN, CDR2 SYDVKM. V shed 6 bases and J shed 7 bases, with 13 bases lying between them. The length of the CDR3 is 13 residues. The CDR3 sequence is CASSLPSGNEQFF. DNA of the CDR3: TGTGCCAGCAGCCTCCCCTCTGGGAATGAGCAGTTCTTC.

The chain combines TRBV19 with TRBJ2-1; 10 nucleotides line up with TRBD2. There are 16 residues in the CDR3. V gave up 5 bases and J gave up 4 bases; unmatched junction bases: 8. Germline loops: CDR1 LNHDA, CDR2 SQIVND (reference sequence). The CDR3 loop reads CASSDLAGVWYNEQFF. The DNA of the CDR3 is TGTGCCAGTAGTGATCTAGCGGGAGTTTGGTACAATGAGCAGTTCTTC.

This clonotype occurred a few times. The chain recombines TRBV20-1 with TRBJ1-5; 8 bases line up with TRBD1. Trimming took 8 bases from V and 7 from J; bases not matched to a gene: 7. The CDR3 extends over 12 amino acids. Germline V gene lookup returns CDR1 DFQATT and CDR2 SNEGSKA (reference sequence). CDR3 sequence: CSSGQGGQPQHF. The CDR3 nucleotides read TGCAGTTCCGGACAGGGAGGCCAGCCCCAGCATTTT.

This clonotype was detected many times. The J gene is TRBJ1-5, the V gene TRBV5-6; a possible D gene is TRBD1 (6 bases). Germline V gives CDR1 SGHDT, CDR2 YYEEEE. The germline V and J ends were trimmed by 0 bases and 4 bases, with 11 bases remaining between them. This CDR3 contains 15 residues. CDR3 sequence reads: CASSLALGGNQPQHF. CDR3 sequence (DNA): TGTGCCAGCAGCTTGGCCTTAGGGGGGAATCAGCCCCAGCATTTT.

The CDR3 here is CASSLDSAREVEPQHF. The CDR3 DNA follows: TGCGCCAGCAGCTTGGATTCGGCCAGGGAGGTTGAGCCCCAGCATTTT. The chain has TRBV5-1 and TRBJ1-5; tentative D call: TRBD1 (5 bases). CDR3 length: 16 residues. V was cut by 0 bases and J by 8 bases, with 18 bases left in between. CDR1 is SGHRS and CDR2 is YFSETQ in the germline V gene.

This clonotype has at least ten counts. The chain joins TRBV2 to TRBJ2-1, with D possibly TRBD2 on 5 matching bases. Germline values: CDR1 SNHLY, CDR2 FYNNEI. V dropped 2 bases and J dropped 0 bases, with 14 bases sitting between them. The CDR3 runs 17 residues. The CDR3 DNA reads TGTGCCAGCAGTGAACCAGGAGGAAGTTTCTCCTACAATGAGCAGTTCTTC. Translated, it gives CASSEPGGSFSYNEQFF. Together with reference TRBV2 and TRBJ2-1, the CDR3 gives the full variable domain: EPEVTQTPSHQVTQMGQEVILRCVPISNHLYFYWYRQILGQKVEFLVSFYNNEISEKSEIFDDQFSVERPDGSNFTLKIRSTKLEDSAMYFCASSEPGGSFSYNEQFFGPGTRLTVL.

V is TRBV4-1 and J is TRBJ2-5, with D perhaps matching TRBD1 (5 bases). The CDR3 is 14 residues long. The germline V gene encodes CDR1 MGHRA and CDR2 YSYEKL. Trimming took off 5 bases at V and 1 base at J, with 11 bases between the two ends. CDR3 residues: CASSSRQPQETQYF. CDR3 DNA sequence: TGCGCCAGCAGCTCTCGACAGCCCCAAGAGACCCAGTACTTC.

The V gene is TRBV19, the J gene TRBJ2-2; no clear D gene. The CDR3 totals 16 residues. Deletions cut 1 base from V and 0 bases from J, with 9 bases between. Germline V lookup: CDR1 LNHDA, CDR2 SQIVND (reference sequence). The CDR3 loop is CASSIGRPANTGELFF. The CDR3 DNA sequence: TGTGCCAGTAGTATAGGTAGGCCCGCGAACACCGGGGAGCTGTTTTTT.

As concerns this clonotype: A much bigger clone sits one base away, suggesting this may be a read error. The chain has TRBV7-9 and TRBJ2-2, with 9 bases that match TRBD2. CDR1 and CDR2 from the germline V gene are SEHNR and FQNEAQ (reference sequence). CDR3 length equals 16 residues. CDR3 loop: CASRPRGLADTGGLFF. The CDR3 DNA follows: TGTGCCAGCCGCCCCCGGGGACTAGCAGACACCGGGGGGCTGTTTTTT.

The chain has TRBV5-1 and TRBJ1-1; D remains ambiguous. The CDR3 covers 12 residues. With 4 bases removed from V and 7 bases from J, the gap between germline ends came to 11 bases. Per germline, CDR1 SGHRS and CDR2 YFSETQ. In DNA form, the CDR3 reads TGCGCCAGCAGCCCGGAAGGGATTGAAGCTTTCTTT. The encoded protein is CASSPEGIEAFF.